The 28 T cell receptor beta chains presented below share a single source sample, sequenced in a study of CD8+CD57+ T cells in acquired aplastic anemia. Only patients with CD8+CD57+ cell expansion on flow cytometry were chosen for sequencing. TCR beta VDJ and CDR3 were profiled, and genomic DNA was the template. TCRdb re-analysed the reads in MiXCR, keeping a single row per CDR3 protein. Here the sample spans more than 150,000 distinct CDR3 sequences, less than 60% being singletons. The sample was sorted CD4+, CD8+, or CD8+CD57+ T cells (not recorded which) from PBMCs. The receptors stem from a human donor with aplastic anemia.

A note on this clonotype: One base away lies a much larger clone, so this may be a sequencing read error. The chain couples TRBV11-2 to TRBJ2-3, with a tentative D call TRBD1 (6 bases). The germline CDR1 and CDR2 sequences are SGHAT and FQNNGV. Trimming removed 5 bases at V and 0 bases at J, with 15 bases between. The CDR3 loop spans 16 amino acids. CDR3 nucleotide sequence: TGTGCCAGCAGCCCCCGTGCCGGGACAAGCACAGATACGCAGTATTTT. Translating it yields CASSPRAGTSTDTQYF.

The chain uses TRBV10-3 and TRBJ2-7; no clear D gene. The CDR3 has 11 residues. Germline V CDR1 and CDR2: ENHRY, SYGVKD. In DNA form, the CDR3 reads TGTGCACCTCCGTGCTCCTACGAGCAGTACTTC. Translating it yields CAPPCSYEQYF.

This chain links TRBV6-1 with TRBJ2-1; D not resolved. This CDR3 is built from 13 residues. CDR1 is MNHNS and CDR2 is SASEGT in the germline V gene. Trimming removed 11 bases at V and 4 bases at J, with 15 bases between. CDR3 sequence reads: CAGFNAEYNEQFF. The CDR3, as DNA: TGTGCCGGCTTTAACGCGGAGTACAATGAGCAGTTCTTC.

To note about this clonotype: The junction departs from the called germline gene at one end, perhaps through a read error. DNA of the CDR3: TGTGCCATCAGTGAGAGAGGAGCGGGACCCTCTGGAAGCACCATATATTTT. It translates to CAISERGAGPSGSTIYF. The chain uses TRBV10-3 and TRBJ1-3; TRBD1 might be the D (5 bases). Looked up from germline, CDR1 is ENHRY and CDR2 is SYGVKD. The CDR3 has 17 residues.

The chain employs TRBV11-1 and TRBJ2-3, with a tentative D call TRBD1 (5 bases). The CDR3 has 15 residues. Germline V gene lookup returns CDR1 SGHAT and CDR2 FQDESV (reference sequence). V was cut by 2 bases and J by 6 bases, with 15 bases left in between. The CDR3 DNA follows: TGTGCCAGCAGCTTACCAGGGATGGGCAGTGATACGCAGTATTTT. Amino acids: CASSLPGMGSDTQYF. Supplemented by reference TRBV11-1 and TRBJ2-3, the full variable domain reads EAEVAQSPRYKITEKSQAVAFWCDPISGHATLYWYRQILGQGPELLVQFQDESVVDDSQLPKDRFSAERLKGVDSTLKIQPAELGDSAMYLCASSLPGMGSDTQYFGPGTRLTVL.

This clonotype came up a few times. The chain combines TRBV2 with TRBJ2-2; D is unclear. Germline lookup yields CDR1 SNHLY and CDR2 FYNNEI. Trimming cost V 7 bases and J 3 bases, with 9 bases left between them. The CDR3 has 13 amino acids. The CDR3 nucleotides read TGTGCCAGCACCAGGCTCGACACCGGGGAGCTGTTTTTT. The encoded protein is CASTRLDTGELFF.

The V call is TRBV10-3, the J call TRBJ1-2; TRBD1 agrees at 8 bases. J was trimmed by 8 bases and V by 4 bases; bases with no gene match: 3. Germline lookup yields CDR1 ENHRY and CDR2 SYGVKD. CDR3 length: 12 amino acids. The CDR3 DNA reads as TGTGCCATCAGTGCGACAGGGGAGGGCTACACCTTC. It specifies CAISATGEGYTF.

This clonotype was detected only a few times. The CDR3 nucleotides are TGTGCCAGCAGCCCCTTGAAGACTAGCGCCCAAGAGACCCAGTACTTC. Translating it yields CASSPLKTSAQETQYF. This chain links TRBV5-4 with TRBJ2-5; 8 bases align to TRBD2. The V gene end was trimmed by 4 bases and the J gene end by 1 base; junction bases not matched to a gene: 9. Germline CDR1 reads SGHNT; CDR2 reads YYREEE (reference sequence). The CDR3 extends over 16 amino acids.

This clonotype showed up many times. This CDR3 is CASSQEVALYYGYTF. CDR3 bases: TGTGCCAGCAGCCAAGAGGTGGCTTTATACTATGGCTACACCTTC. This chain joins TRBV7-2 and TRBJ1-2; D is undetermined. CDR3 length: 15 amino acids. Germline V gene sequence: CDR1 SGHTA, CDR2 FQGNSA. V was cut by 5 bases and J by 3 bases, with 16 bases left in between.

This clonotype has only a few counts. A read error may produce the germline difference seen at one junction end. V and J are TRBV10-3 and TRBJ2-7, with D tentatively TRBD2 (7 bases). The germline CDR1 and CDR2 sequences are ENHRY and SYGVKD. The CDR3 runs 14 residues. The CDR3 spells CATKGGASSYGQYF. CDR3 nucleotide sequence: TGTGCCACCAAGGGGGGGGCCTCCTCCTACGGGCAGTACTTC.

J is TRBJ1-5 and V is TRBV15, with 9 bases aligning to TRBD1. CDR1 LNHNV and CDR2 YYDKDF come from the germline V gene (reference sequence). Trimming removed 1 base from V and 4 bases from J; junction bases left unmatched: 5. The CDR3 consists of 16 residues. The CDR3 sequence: CATSRAGTGLNQPQHF. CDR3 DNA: TGTGCCACCAGCAGAGCCGGGACAGGGCTGAATCAGCCCCAGCATTTT.

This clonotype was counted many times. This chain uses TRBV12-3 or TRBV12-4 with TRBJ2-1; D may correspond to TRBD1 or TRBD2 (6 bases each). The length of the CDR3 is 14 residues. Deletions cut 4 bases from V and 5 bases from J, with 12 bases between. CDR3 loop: CASSSTGGNNEQFF. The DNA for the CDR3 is TGTGCCAGCAGTTCAACCGGGGGCAACAATGAGCAGTTCTTC.

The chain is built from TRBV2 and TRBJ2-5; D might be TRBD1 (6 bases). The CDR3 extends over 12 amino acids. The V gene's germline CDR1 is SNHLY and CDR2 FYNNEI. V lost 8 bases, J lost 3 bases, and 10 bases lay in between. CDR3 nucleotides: TGTGCCAGCCGGACAGACAAAGAGACCCAGTACTTC. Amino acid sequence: CASRTDKETQYF.

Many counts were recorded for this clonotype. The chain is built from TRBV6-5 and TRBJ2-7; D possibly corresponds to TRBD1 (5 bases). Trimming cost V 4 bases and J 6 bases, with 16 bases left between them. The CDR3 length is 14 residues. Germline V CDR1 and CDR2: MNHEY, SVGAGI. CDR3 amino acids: CASSFSGILLEQYF. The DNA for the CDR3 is TGTGCCAGCAGTTTCTCAGGGATCCTCCTCGAGCAGTACTTC.

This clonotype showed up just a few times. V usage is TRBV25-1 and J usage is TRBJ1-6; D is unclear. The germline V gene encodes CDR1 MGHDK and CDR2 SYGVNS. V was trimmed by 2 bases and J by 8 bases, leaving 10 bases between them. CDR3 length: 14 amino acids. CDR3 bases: TGTGCCAGCAGTGAACCCGGTTGGGATTCACCCCTCCACTTT. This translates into CASSEPGWDSPLHF.

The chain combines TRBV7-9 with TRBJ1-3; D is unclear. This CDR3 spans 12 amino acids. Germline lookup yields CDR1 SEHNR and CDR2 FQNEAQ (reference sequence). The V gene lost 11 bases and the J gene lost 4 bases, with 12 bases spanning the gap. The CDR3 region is CAPYRWGNTIYF. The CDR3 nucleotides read TGTGCCCCATATCGTTGGGGAAACACCATATATTTT.

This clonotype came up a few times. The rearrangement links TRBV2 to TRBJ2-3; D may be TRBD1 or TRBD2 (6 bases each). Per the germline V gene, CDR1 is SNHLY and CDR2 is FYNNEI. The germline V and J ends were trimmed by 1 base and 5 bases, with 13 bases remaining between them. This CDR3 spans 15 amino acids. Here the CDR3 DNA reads TGTGCCAGCAGTGAAGGTCGGGGGCCGGAAGATACGCAGTATTTT. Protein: CASSEGRGPEDTQYF.

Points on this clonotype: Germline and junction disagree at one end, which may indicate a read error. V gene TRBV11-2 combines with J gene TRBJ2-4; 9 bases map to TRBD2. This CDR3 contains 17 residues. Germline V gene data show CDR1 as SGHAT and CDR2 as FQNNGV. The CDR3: CASSLGKGGLAKNIRYF. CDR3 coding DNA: TGTGCCAGCAGCTTAGGGAAAGGGGGACTAGCCAAAAACATTCGGTACTTC.

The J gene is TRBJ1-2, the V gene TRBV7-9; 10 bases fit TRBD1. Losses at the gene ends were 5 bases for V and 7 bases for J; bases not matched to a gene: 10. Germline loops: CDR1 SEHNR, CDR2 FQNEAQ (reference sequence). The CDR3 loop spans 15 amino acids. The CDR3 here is CASSASNDRGLGYTF. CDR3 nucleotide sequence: TGTGCCAGCAGCGCCTCAAATGACAGGGGGCTTGGCTACACCTTC.

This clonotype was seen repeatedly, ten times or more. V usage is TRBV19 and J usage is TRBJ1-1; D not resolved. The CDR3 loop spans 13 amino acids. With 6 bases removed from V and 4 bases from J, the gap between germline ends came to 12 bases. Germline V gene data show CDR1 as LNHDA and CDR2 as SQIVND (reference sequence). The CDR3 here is CASSGLWGTEAFF. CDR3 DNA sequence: TGTGCCAGTAGCGGGCTGTGGGGCACTGAAGCTTTCTTT.

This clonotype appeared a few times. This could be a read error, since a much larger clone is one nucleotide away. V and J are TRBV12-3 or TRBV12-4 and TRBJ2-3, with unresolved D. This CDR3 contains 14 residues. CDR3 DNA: TGTGCCAGCAGTTTTTCGGCAAACACAGATGCGCAGTATTTT. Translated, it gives CASSFSANTDAQYF.

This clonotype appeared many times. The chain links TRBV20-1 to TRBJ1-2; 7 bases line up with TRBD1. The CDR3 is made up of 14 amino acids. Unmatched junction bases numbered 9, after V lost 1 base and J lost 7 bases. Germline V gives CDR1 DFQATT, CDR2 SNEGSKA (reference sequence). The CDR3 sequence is CSARGQTGIGGYTF. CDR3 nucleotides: TGCAGTGCTAGAGGGCAGACAGGGATTGGTGGCTACACCTTC.

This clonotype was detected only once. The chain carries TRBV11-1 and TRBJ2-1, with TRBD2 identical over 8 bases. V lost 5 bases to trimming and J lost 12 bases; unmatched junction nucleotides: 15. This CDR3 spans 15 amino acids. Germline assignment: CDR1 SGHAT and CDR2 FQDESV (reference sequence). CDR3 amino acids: CASSLREGGAIGQFF. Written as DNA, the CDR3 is TGTGCCAGCAGCCTCCGGGAGGGAGGGGCAATTGGGCAGTTCTTC.

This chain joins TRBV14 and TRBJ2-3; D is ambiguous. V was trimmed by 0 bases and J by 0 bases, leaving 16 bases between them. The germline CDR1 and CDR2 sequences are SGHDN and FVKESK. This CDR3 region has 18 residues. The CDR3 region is CASSQDRSGAFSTDTQYF. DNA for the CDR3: TGTGCCAGCAGCCAAGACCGATCCGGCGCCTTTAGCACAGATACGCAGTATTTT.

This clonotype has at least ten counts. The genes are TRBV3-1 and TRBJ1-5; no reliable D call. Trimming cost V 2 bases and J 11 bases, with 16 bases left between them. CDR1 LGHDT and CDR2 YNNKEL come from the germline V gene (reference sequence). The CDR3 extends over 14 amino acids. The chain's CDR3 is CASSQTTASAAQHF. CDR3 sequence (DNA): TGTGCCAGCAGCCAAACCACAGCTAGTGCAGCCCAGCATTTT.

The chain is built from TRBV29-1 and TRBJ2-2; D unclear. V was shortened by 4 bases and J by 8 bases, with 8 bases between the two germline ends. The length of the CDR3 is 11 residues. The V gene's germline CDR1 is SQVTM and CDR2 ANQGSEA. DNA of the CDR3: TGCAGCGTTGGAGGTGAAGGGGAGCTGTTTTTT. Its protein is CSVGGEGELFF.

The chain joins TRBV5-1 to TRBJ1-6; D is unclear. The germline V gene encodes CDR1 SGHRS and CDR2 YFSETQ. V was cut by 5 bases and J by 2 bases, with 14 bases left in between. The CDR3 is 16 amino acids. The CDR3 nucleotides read TGCGCCAGCAGATCCCTCTCTAGCACCTATAATTCACCCCTCCACTTT. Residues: CASRSLSSTYNSPLHF.

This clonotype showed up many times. The CDR3 reads CASSPGTDMNTEAFF. The CDR3 nucleotides are TGTGCCAGCAGCCCAGGGACAGACATGAACACTGAAGCTTTCTTT. V gene TRBV11-3 combines with J gene TRBJ1-1; 7 bases fit TRBD1. From germline, CDR1 is SGHNT and CDR2 YENEEA. The CDR3 contains 15 residues. J gave up 0 bases and V 5 bases, and 6 bases lay outside the gene matches.